The rows below give T cell receptor beta chains drawn from one sample of a study of early T cells in non-severe SARS-CoV-2 infection. TCRdb processed the 5' RACE reads anew with MiXCR; each CDR3 protein has one entry. The sample has some 57,000 distinct CDR3 sequences; approximately 8% are singletons. This material consisted of whole blood, taken at baseline. All receptors come from an adult who was a healthcare worker with PCR-confirmed SARS-CoV-2 infection or an uninfected control (not recorded which). CDR3s include the opening cysteine and the closing phenylalanine or tryptophan. A D gene is named only where the DNA matches it firmly. Clone size is not always given. Where it is, it says once, few, many or a class for expanded clones.

DNA | CDR3 | J | size | V | D
TGTGCCAGCAGTTTCACGCCCCCGGTGGAGCAGTTCTTC | CASSFTPPVEQFF | TRBJ2-1 | many | TRBV27 | -
TGTGCCAGCAGTGAAGCTAGCGGGAGCTACGAGCAGTACTTC | CASSEASGSYEQYF | TRBJ2-7 | few | TRBV2 | TRBD2
TGTGCCGTCTCGAAGGGACTGAGCTCCTACGAGCAGTACTTC | CAVSKGLSSYEQYF | TRBJ2-7 | - | TRBV10-3 | -
TGTGCCAGCAGCTCCAATCAGGGGCAAGAGACCCAGTACTTC | CASSSNQGQETQYF | TRBJ2-5 | - | TRBV11-2 | -
TGTGCCAGCAGCCATCAAGGGACAGGGGGAAACACCGGGGAGCTGTTTTTT | CASSHQGTGGNTGELFF | TRBJ2-2 | many | TRBV3-1 | TRBD1
TGTGCCAGCACCCCGGGACAGGGATACCAAGAGACCCAGTACTTC | CASTPGQGYQETQYF | TRBJ2-5 | - | TRBV6-5 | TRBD1
TGTGCCAGCATCCCGGACAGGTCGAGTGGCTACACCTTC | CASIPDRSSGYTF | TRBJ1-2 | many | TRBV6-2/TRBV6-3 | TRBD1
TGTGCCAGCAGTTTGGACCCAGCGGGAGGTTTAAGAGAGACCCAGTACTTC | CASSLDPAGGLRETQYF | TRBJ2-5 | few | TRBV28 | TRBD2
TGCGCCAGCAGCGAACAAACCGGGACGGAGACGTTGGCTTTCTTT | CASSEQTGTETLAFF | TRBJ1-1 | few | TRBV5-1 | -
TGTGCCAGCAGTAATACAGGGACGAGGACTGAAGCTTTCTTT | CASSNTGTRTEAFF | TRBJ1-1 | - | TRBV6-5 | -
TGTGCCAGCAGCTTAGCACAGGGTCGAGAGACCCAGTACTTC | CASSLAQGRETQYF | TRBJ2-5 | few | TRBV7-2 | -
TGTGCCAGCAGGGGGCTAGCGGCTTTTTACGAGCAGTACTTC | CASRGLAAFYEQYF | TRBJ2-7 | few | TRBV2 | TRBD2
TGTGCCAGCTCACCAACGGGGGAGCTGTTTTTT | CASSPTGELFF | TRBJ2-2 | many | TRBV18 | -
TGCGCCAGCAGCCAAGACAGCTACGAGCAGTACTTC | CASSQDSYEQYF | TRBJ2-7 | - | TRBV4-1 | -
TGTGCCTGGAGTTTTGACTTAGCGGGAGCTGAGCAGTTCTTC | CAWSFDLAGAEQFF | TRBJ2-1 | few | TRBV30 | TRBD2
TGTGCCAGCAGCTTAGGGAGTCAAGCGGGTTACGAGCAGTACTTC | CASSLGSQAGYEQYF | TRBJ2-7 | - | TRBV7-9 | -
TGTGCCAGCAGCCCCAGCCGGAGTCAAGAGACCCAGTACTTC | CASSPSRSQETQYF | TRBJ2-5 | many | TRBV7-6 | -
TGTGCCAGCAGTTACGAGGGGGTCAGACCTGAAGCTTTCTTT | CASSYEGVRPEAFF | TRBJ1-1 | few | TRBV6-5 | -
TGTGCCAGCAGCCGTGCTGGGCGCGGGGAGACCCAGTACTTC | CASSRAGRGETQYF | TRBJ2-5 | - | TRBV6-5 | -
TGCGCCAGCAGCTCCACGGGCGAGGGGGGAGAGACCCAGTACTTC | CASSSTGEGGETQYF | TRBJ2-5 | - | TRBV5-1 | -